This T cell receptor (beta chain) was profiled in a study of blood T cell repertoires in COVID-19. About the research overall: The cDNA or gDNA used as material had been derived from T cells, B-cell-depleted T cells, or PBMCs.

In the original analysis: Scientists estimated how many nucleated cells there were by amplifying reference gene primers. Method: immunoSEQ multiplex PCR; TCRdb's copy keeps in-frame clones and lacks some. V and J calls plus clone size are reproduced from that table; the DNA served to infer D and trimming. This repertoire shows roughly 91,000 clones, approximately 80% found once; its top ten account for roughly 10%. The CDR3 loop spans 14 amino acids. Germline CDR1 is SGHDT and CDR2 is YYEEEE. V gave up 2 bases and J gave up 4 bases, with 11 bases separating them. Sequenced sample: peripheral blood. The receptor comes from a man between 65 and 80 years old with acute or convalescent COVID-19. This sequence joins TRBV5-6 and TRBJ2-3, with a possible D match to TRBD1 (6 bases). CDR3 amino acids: CASSFRGGSDTQYF. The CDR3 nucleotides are TGTGCCAGCAGCTTCAGGGGTGGGTCAGATACGCAGTATTTT. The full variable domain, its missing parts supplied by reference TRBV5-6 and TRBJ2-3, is DAGVTQSPTHLIKTRGQQVTLRCSPKSGHDTVSWYQQALGQGPQFIFQYYEEEERQRGNFPDRFSGHQFPNYSSELNVNALLLGDSALYLCASSFRGGSDTQYFGPGTRLTVL.